Shown below are 27 T cell receptor beta chains from a single sample sequenced in a study of T cell responses to AZD1222 COVID-19 vaccine. Method: immunoSEQ multiplex PCR; TCRdb's copy keeps in-frame clones and lacks some. Of approximately 140,000 clones in the sample, under 95% are singletons; the top ten hold approximately 3.3%. The source material was peripheral blood, sampled 28 days after the second AZD1222 dose. These receptors were obtained from an adult who received the AZD1222 COVID-19 vaccine.

The chain employs TRBV9 and TRBJ1-5, with TRBD1 as a possible D gene (5 bases). Trimming shortened V by 0 bases and J by 5 bases, and 9 bases separated the two germline ends. This CDR3 is built from 14 residues. Germline CDR1 is SGDLS and CDR2 is YYNGEE. CDR3 nucleotide sequence: TGTGCCAGCAGCGTAGAGGGGAGTGATCAGCCCCAGCATTTT. Protein: CASSVEGSDQPQHF.

J is TRBJ2-2 and V is TRBV6-5, with 8 positions matching TRBD2. The germline CDR1 and CDR2 sequences are MNHEY and SVGAGI. CDR3 size: 12 residues. V dropped 7 bases and J dropped 8; count of bases not matched to a gene: 3. The CDR3 coding sequence is TGTGCCAGCAACGGACTAGCTGGGGAGCTGTTTTTT. Translated: CASNGLAGELFF.

V usage is TRBV28 and J usage is TRBJ2-7; D is possibly TRBD2 (6 bases). V was shortened by 8 bases and J by 0 bases, with 14 bases between the two germline ends. Germline CDR1 and CDR2: MDHEN and SYDVKM. The CDR3 covers 14 residues. The CDR3 sequence: CASAASALSYEQYF. DNA of the CDR3: TGTGCCAGCGCCGCTAGCGCCCTCTCCTACGAGCAGTACTTC.

The chain links TRBV23-1 to TRBJ2-3; 9 bases align to TRBD2. TRBV23-1 is an open reading frame, and its role is uncertain. V was clipped by 2 bases and J by 4 bases; unmatched bases: 7. The CDR3 is made up of 16 amino acids. The CDR3: CASSQSVAGDADTQYF. The CDR3, as DNA: TGCGCCAGCAGTCAAAGCGTAGCGGGAGATGCAGATACGCAGTATTTT.

The CDR3 DNA reads TGTGCCAGCAGCCACGCGCGGGCGGGGGGGGCTGGCAATGAGCAGTTCTTC. It encodes CASSHARAGGAGNEQFF. This sequence joins TRBV7-8 and TRBJ2-1, with 9 positions matching TRBD2. CDR1 and CDR2 (germline): SGHVS, FQNEAQ. The CDR3 totals 17 residues. Trimming at V came to 5 bases and at J to 6 bases, leaving 14 bases not matched to a gene.

This clone was recorded once. The V and J genes are TRBV30 and TRBJ2-2; TRBD1 matches 9 bases. This CDR3 is 13 amino acids long. Germline trimming cut 1 base from V and 6 bases from J; bases unmatched to any gene: 0. The germline V gene has CDR1 GTSNPN and CDR2 SVGIG (reference sequence). CDR3: CAWSGTGAGELFF. The CDR3 DNA reads TGTGCCTGGAGTGGGACAGGGGCCGGGGAGCTGTTTTTT.

The chain has TRBV12-5 and TRBJ1-5; D is possibly TRBD1 (5 bases). The length of the CDR3 is 18 residues. Trimming shortened V by 5 bases and J by 2 bases, and 22 bases separated the two germline ends. CDR1 and CDR2 (germline): LGHNT, FRNRAP. CDR3 nucleotides: TGTGCTAGTGGTCCGTCGGGACGGAGGTATGGGGGCAATCAGCCCCAGCATTTT. This encodes CASGPSGRRYGGNQPQHF.

The CDR3 nucleotides read TGCGCCAGCAGCTTGGCCCGACAGGGGGCGCCGGATGAGCAGTTCTTC. It yields the protein CASSLARQGAPDEQFF. The genes are TRBV5-1 and TRBJ2-1; 10 bases agree with TRBD1. Trimming took 0 bases from V and 8 from J; bases not matched to a gene: 8. CDR1 and CDR2 (germline): SGHRS, YFSETQ. This CDR3 region has 16 residues.

The chain's CDR3 is CASSYSDFLGYGYTF. For the CDR3, the DNA is TGTGCCAGCAGTTACTCGGACTTCCTGGGGTATGGCTACACCTTC. The V and J genes are TRBV6-2 or TRBV6-3 and TRBJ1-2; the D is unclear. V was pared by 0 bases and J by 5 bases, with 13 bases between. Looked up from germline, CDR1 is MNHEY and CDR2 is SVGEGT. This CDR3 region has 15 residues.

V gene TRBV5-4 combines with J gene TRBJ2-7; D remains unclear. This CDR3 is built from 13 residues. The V gene lost 5 bases and the J gene lost 0 bases, with 9 bases spanning the gap. Germline loops: CDR1 SGHNT, CDR2 YYREEE (reference sequence). In nucleotides, the CDR3 is TGTGCCAGCAGTAGGGCTAGCTCCTACGAGCAGTACTTC. Protein: CASSRASSYEQYF.

This clone has only a few counts. The V call is TRBV19, the J call TRBJ1-1; no firm D call. The CDR3 runs to 13 residues. The germline CDR1 and CDR2 sequences are LNHDA and SQIVND (reference sequence). Trimming took off 3 bases at V and 3 bases at J, with 8 bases between the two ends. The CDR3, as DNA: TGTGCCAGTAGTATTCGGGGTGACACTGAAGCTTTCTTT. This sequence encodes CASSIRGDTEAFF. Combining the CDR3 with reference TRBV19 and TRBJ1-1 gives the whole variable domain DGGITQSPKYLFRKEGQNVTLSCEQNLNHDAMYWYRQDPGQGLRLIYYSQIVNDFQKGDIAEGYSVSREKKESFPLTVTSAQKNPTAFYLCASSIRGDTEAFFGQGTRLTVV.

This chain uses TRBV7-3 with TRBJ2-3, with D possibly called TRBD1 or TRBD2 (5 bases each). The CDR3 spans 19 residues. In germline, CDR1 is SGHTA, CDR2 FQGTGA. V was shortened by 6 bases and J by 9 bases, with 34 bases between the two germline ends. Written as DNA, the CDR3 is TGTGCCAGCAGACCCTATACCCCTCCTACCGGACCCACCGAGGGGACGCAGTATTTT. This gives the protein CASRPYTPPTGPTEGTQYF.

The V gene is TRBV7-8, the J gene TRBJ2-6, with D uncertain. CDR3 length: 18 residues. Trimming pared 4 bases from V and 0 bases from J, leaving 16 bases between. Germline V lookup: CDR1 SGHVS, CDR2 FQNEAQ. CDR3 amino acids: CASSSHSFRVSGANVLTF. CDR3 DNA sequence: TGTGCCAGCAGCTCCCACAGTTTTCGGGTCTCTGGGGCCAACGTCCTGACTTTC.

The chain carries TRBV29-1 and TRBJ1-3; 10 nucleotides agree with TRBD1. The V gene end was trimmed by 6 bases and the J gene end by 4 bases; junction bases not matched to a gene: 3. This CDR3 comprises 13 residues. Germline V gene data show CDR1 as SQVTM and CDR2 as ANQGSEA. This CDR3 reads CSVGQGLGNTIYF. For the CDR3, the DNA is TGCAGCGTGGGACAGGGGCTAGGAAACACCATATATTTT.

The chain uses TRBV30 and TRBJ2-1; 11 nucleotides agree with TRBD2. The CDR3 runs 14 residues. Unmatched junction bases numbered 2, after V lost 2 bases and J lost 5 bases. Germline V gene sequence: CDR1 GTSNPN, CDR2 SVGIG (reference sequence). In DNA, the CDR3 is TGTGCCTGGAGTTTGGGACTAGCGGACAATGAGCAGTTCTTC. Protein sequence: CAWSLGLADNEQFF. The full variable domain, with the rest looked up from reference TRBV30 and TRBJ2-1, is SQTIHQWPATLVQPVGSPLSLECTVEGTSNPNLYWYRQAAGRGLQLLFYSVGIGQISSEVPQNLSASRPQDRQFILSSKKLLLSDSGFYLCAWSLGLADNEQFFGPGTRLTVL.

The chain is built from TRBV5-5 and TRBJ1-3; D perhaps matches TRBD1 (6 bases). Trimming removed 4 bases at V and 3 bases at J, with 17 bases between. The CDR3 sequence is 16 residues long. Germline CDR1 reads SGHKS; CDR2 reads YYEKEE (reference sequence). The CDR3 spells CASSKPSGASGNTIYF. The CDR3 nucleotides read TGTGCCAGCAGCAAACCATCAGGGGCGAGTGGAAACACCATATATTTT.

The rearrangement links TRBV11-2 to TRBJ1-1; 8 bases fit TRBD1. The CDR3 is made up of 15 amino acids. Trimming cost V 5 bases and J 4 bases; bases outside gene matches: 9. Per the germline V gene, CDR1 is SGHAT and CDR2 is FQNNGV. The CDR3 loop is CASSAAGQGRTEAFF. DNA of the CDR3: TGTGCCAGCAGCGCTGCCGGACAGGGACGCACTGAAGCTTTCTTT.

The CDR3 sequence: CASSLGTGFSSPLHF. The CDR3 coding sequence is TGTGCCAGCAGCTTAGGAACAGGGTTTAGTTCACCCCTCCACTTT. The gene calls are TRBV7-3 and TRBJ1-6; possible D gene TRBD1, 6 bases. CDR3 length: 15 amino acids. V dropped 2 bases and J dropped 9 bases, with 14 bases sitting between them. Germline-derived CDR1 and CDR2 are SGHTA and FQGTGA.

This sequence joins TRBV4-3 and TRBJ2-7; D unclear. This CDR3 is 15 amino acids long. Germline lookup yields CDR1 LGHNA and CDR2 YSLEER. V lost 1 base to trimming and J lost 3 bases, with 13 bases between them. The CDR3 sequence: CASSQVLASRYEQYF. In DNA, the CDR3 is TGCGCCAGCAGCCAAGTTTTGGCTAGTCGCTACGAGCAGTACTTC.

The CDR3 reads CASSTRGQHYGYTF. In DNA, the CDR3 is TGTGCCAGCAGCACCCGGGGACAGCACTATGGCTACACCTTC. The chain employs TRBV21-1 and TRBJ1-2; the D segment call TRBD1 is taken from the table without a DNA check. TRBV21-1 is designated a pseudogene. The length of the CDR3 is 14 residues.

This clone was detected only once. The chain recombines TRBV28 with TRBJ1-5; 10 bases line up with TRBD1. V lost 7 bases, J lost 5 bases, and 11 bases stayed unmatched. Looked up from germline, CDR1 is MDHEN and CDR2 is SYDVKM. The CDR3 totals 16 residues. CDR3 sequence reads: CASKTPGQGSYQPQHF. The DNA for the CDR3 is TGTGCCAGCAAGACCCCGGGACAGGGGTCCTATCAGCCCCAGCATTTT.

This clone was seen just once. The CDR3 bases are TGTGCCAGCAGTGTCGATCCCGGGGGCAATCAGCCCCAGCATTTT. Protein sequence: CASSVDPGGNQPQHF. The chain carries TRBV2 and TRBJ1-5; D is undetermined. The V gene lost 4 bases and the J gene lost 2 bases, with 12 bases spanning the gap. Per germline, CDR1 SNHLY and CDR2 FYNNEI. The CDR3 contains 15 residues.

V gene TRBV6-4 combines with J gene TRBJ2-7, with D perhaps matching TRBD1 or TRBD2 (5 bases each). The germline gives CDR1 MRHNA, CDR2 SNTAGT. V lost 0 bases, J lost 2 bases, and 14 bases lay in between. The CDR3 extends over 16 amino acids. CDR3 in DNA: TGTGCCAGCAGTGACTCCGGGACGCTGTCCGCCTACGAGCAGTACTTC. The encoded protein is CASSDSGTLSAYEQYF.

V usage is TRBV5-1 and J usage is TRBJ2-7; 8 nucleotides align to TRBD1. Germline V gives CDR1 SGHRS, CDR2 YFSETQ. This CDR3 contains 14 residues. J lost 7 bases, V lost 3 bases, and 9 bases had no gene match. Here the CDR3 reads CASSYGTGQKEQYF. In DNA, the CDR3 is TGCGCCAGCAGCTACGGGACAGGTCAGAAGGAGCAGTACTTC.

CDR3 loop: CASSQEPIQETQYF. CDR3 nucleotide sequence: TGTGCCAGCAGCCAAGAGCCCATCCAAGAGACCCAGTACTTC. This chain connects TRBV3-1 (or the pseudogene TRBV3-2) to TRBJ2-5; D remains ambiguous. The germline V gene has CDR1 LGHDT and CDR2 YNNKEL (reference sequence). V shed 0 bases and J shed 1 base, with 6 bases lying between them. This CDR3 region has 14 residues.

This chain links TRBV14 with TRBJ1-2; D gene uncertain. This CDR3 has 12 residues. Germline values: CDR1 SGHDN, CDR2 FVKESK. Deletions cut 3 bases from V and 13 bases from J, with 15 bases between. The CDR3 nucleotides are TGTGCCAGCAGCCACCCCGGCCGTTATCTCACCTTC. As protein: CASSHPGRYLTF.

The chain joins TRBV27 to TRBJ1-6; the D gene is possibly TRBD1 (5 bases). V lost 5 bases to trimming and J lost 8 bases, with 13 bases between them. Germline loops: CDR1 MNHEY, CDR2 SMNVEV (reference sequence). The CDR3 is 14 amino acids. Written as DNA, the CDR3 is TGTGCCAGCAGTCCCAGGGCCGGCGATTCACCCCTCCACTTT. This encodes CASSPRAGDSPLHF.